These T cell receptor beta chains were read from a single sample in a study of T and B cells in COVID-19 patients. TCRdb reanalysed the multiplex PCR reads using MiXCR and keeps one entry per CDR3 protein. The profile shows about 16,000 distinct CDR3 sequences, around a quarter of them singletons. The specimen was blood. Receptor source: a human donor who had recovered from COVID-19. The CDR3 runs from the conserved cysteine through the conserved F or W. The D gene is left open where the match is weak. Clone size is not always given. Where it is, it says once, few, many or a class for expanded clones.

j_call d_call clone_size v_call cdr3_aa cdr3_nt
TRBJ1-6 TRBD1 medium-sized TRBV19 CASHDRGNSPLHF TGTGCCAGTCATGACAGGGGGAATTCACCCCTCCACTTT
TRBJ1-1 . . TRBV12-3/TRBV12-4 CASSPQDGNTEAFF TGTGCCAGCAGTCCTCAAGACGGGAACACTGAAGCTTTCTTT
TRBJ2-7 TRBD2 . TRBV27 CASSPLTSGATYEQYF TGTGCCAGCAGTCCCCTGACTAGCGGGGCGACCTACGAGCAGTACTTC
TRBJ2-1 . medium-sized TRBV19 CASKAGVEQFF TGTGCCAGTAAGGCGGGTGTTGAGCAGTTCTTC
TRBJ2-1 TRBD2 . TRBV6-2/TRBV6-3 CASSRTHYTSGQYNEQFF TGTGCCAGCAGCAGGACCCATTATACTAGCGGTCAGTACAATGAGCAGTTCTTC
TRBJ2-7 TRBD1 . TRBV7-6 CASSLGGQGYEQYF TGTGCCAGCAGCTTAGGGGGACAGGGTTACGAGCAGTACTTC
TRBJ2-3 TRBD1 . TRBV5-1 CASSPRQGFADTQYF TGCGCCAGCAGCCCTAGACAGGGGTTCGCAGATACGCAGTATTTT
TRBJ1-2 . many TRBV19 CASTADIGYGYTF TGTGCCAGTACCGCGGATATCGGATATGGCTACACCTTC
TRBJ2-1 . many TRBV12-3/TRBV12-4 CASSLFDSNNEQFF TGTGCCAGCAGTTTATTCGACTCCAACAATGAGCAGTTCTTC
TRBJ2-6 . few TRBV7-2 CASSLMKDSGANVLTF TGTGCCAGCAGCTTAATGAAGGACTCTGGGGCCAACGTCCTGACTTTC
TRBJ2-1 . few TRBV7-9 CASSFASGAGYNEQFF TGTGCCAGCAGCTTCGCGTCGGGGGCAGGGTACAATGAGCAGTTCTTC
TRBJ1-3 . . TRBV6-5 CASRRVSGNTIYF TGTGCCAGCAGGAGGGTTTCTGGAAACACCATATATTTT
TRBJ2-3 TRBD2 . TRBV29-1 CSACSGGSDTQYF TGCAGCGCCTGTAGCGGGGGCTCAGATACGCAGTATTTT
TRBJ2-7 . . TRBV6-5 CATSTSAMVSYEQYF TGTGCCACCTCTACGTCCGCCATGGTGAGCTACGAGCAGTACTTC
TRBJ2-7 . medium-sized TRBV29-1 CSVSIGGSSYEQYF TGCAGCGTTAGTATAGGCGGTAGCTCCTACGAGCAGTACTTC
TRBJ1-1 . few TRBV5-6 CASGLGHTEAFF TGTGCCAGCGGACTAGGGCACACTGAAGCTTTCTTT
TRBJ2-7 TRBD1 . TRBV4-3 CASSPGQGRYEQYF TGCGCCAGCAGCCCGGGACAGGGTCGCTACGAGCAGTACTTC
TRBJ2-1 . medium-sized TRBV29-1 CSVTGTSSYNEQFF TGCAGCGTCACAGGGACAAGCTCCTACAATGAGCAGTTCTTC
TRBJ1-5 . . TRBV12-3/TRBV12-4 CASSLGGYGNQPQHF TGTGCCAGCAGTTTAGGTGGGTATGGCAATCAGCCCCAGCATTTT
TRBJ1-4 . many TRBV30 CAWSGQGTNEKLFF TGTGCCTGGAGTGGGCAGGGGACTAATGAAAAACTGTTTTTT
TRBJ1-3 TRBD1 . TRBV7-9 CASSLGQAGNTIYF TGTGCCAGCAGCTTGGGACAGGCTGGAAACACCATATATTTT
TRBJ2-1 . medium-sized TRBV19 CASSTHHSNEQFF TGTGCCAGTAGTACGCACCATAGCAATGAGCAGTTCTTC
TRBJ2-1 . many TRBV11-1 CASSLAVESYNEQFF TGTGCCAGCAGCTTAGCGGTAGAATCCTACAATGAGCAGTTCTTC
TRBJ2-3 . few TRBV6-5 CASSEFSSVDTQYF TGTGCCAGCAGTGAATTTAGTTCAGTAGATACGCAGTATTTT
TRBJ1-4 . . TRBV7-2 CASSLAWHVNEKLFF TGTGCCAGCAGCTTAGCGTGGCACGTTAATGAAAAACTGTTTTTT
TRBJ2-7 TRBD1 few TRBV27 CASTYIAGGTGTGEQYF TGTGCCAGCACCTACATTGCCGGCGGGACAGGGACGGGGGAGCAGTACTTC
TRBJ2-1 TRBD2 many TRBV6-6 CASRGRETYNEQFF TGTGCCAGCAGGGGGAGGGAGACGTACAATGAGCAGTTCTTC
TRBJ2-3 . . TRBV7-2 CASNPGADTQYF TGTGCCAGCAACCCCGGGGCAGATACGCAGTATTTT
TRBJ2-2 . . TRBV21-1 CASSKGRPPGQGPSRTGELFF TGTGCCAGCAGCAAGGGGAGGCCACCGGGACAGGGCCCATCGCGGACCGGGGAGCTGTTTTTT
TRBJ2-5 . many TRBV18 CASSPNPETQYF TGTGCCAGCTCACCAAACCCGGAGACCCAGTACTTC
TRBJ2-7 TRBD1 medium-sized TRBV29-1 CSVGGGVNEQYF TGCAGCGTTGGAGGGGGCGTGAACGAGCAGTACTTC
TRBJ1-3 . many TRBV19 CASSIGRRSGNTIYF TGTGCCAGTAGTATTGGCAGGCGGTCTGGAAACACCATATATTTT
TRBJ1-2 . . TRBV12-3/TRBV12-4 CASTSGPILYGYTF TGTGCCAGCACATCGGGACCGATCCTCTATGGCTACACCTTC
TRBJ1-1 . few TRBV6-6 CASSYPSLNTEAFF TGTGCCAGCAGTTATCCCTCCCTAAACACTGAAGCTTTCTTT
TRBJ2-1 . . TRBV20-1 CSAPDTHEQFF TGCAGTGCTCCCGATACGCATGAGCAGTTCTTC
TRBJ1-1 . few TRBV27 CASSLVGDGAFF TGTGCCAGCAGTTTGGTCGGGGACGGAGCTTTCTTT
TRBJ2-7 TRBD2 few TRBV18 CASSPTSGRPLNF TGTGCCAGCTCACCCACTAGCGGGAGACCCTTAAACTTC
TRBJ1-2 . medium-sized TRBV12-3/TRBV12-4 CASSLAANYGYTF TGTGCCAGCAGTTTAGCAGCTAACTATGGCTACACCTTC
TRBJ1-5 TRBD1 . TRBV6-5 CASSHQGDHQPQHF TGTGCCAGCAGTCACCAGGGGGACCATCAGCCCCAGCATTTT
TRBJ2-3 . few TRBV7-2 CASSLAGLVDTQYF TGTGCCAGCAGCTTAGCGGGGTTAGTGGATACGCAGTATTTT
TRBJ1-6 . many TRBV5-6 CASSLDWDSPLHF TGTGCCAGCAGCTTGGACTGGGATTCACCCCTCCACTTT
TRBJ2-1 . medium-sized TRBV19 CASRGTGISNEQFF TGTGCCAGTAGGGGGACGGGAATCTCGAATGAGCAGTTCTTC
TRBJ2-7 . . TRBV13 CASSSDYEQYF TGTGCCAGCAGCTCGGACTACGAGCAGTACTTC
TRBJ2-1 . many TRBV18 CASSPPSAYNEQFF TGTGCCAGCTCCCCTCCGTCAGCCTACAATGAGCAGTTCTTC
TRBJ1-2 TRBD1 once TRBV6-5 CASSSPGTVNYGYTF TGTGCCAGCAGCTCGCCGGGGACAGTGAACTATGGCTACACCTTC
TRBJ1-4 . . TRBV11-2 CASSLGVGGTTNEKLFF TGTGCCAGCAGCTTAGGGGTGGGGGGGACAACTAATGAAAAACTGTTTTTT
TRBJ2-7 . . TRBV20-1 CSARVTVGPEQYF TGCAGTGCTAGGGTGACAGTAGGTCCGGAGCAGTACTTC
TRBJ2-3 . . TRBV20-1 CSARVVDTQYF TGCAGTGCTAGGGTAGTAGATACGCAGTATTTT
TRBJ1-1 TRBD1 few TRBV7-6 CASSLTTGDTEAFF TGTGCCAGCAGCTTAACTACAGGGGACACTGAAGCTTTCTTT
TRBJ2-7 TRBD2 . TRBV7-2 CASSLARTSGISYEQYF TGTGCCAGCAGCTTAGCCAGGACTAGCGGGATCTCCTACGAGCAGTACTTC